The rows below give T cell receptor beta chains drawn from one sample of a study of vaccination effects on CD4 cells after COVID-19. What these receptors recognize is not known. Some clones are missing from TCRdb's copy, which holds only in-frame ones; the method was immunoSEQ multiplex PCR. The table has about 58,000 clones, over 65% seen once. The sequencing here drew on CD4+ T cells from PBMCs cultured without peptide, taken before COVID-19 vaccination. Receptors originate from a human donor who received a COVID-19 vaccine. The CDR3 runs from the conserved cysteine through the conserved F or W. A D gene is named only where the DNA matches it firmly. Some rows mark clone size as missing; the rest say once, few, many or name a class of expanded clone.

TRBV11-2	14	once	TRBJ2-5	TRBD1	TGTGCCAGCAGCACCTTACAGGGGTGGGAGACCCAGTACTTC	CASSTLQGWETQYF
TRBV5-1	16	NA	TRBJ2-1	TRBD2	TGCGCCAGCAGCTTGAAGCGGGGACGGACCTACAATGAGCAGTTCTTC	CASSLKRGRTYNEQFF
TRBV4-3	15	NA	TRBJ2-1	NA	TGCGCCAGCAGCCGCGAGCCCGCCCCTAGAATTGAGCAGTTCTTC	CASSREPAPRIEQFF
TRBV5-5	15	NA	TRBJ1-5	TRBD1	TGTGCCAGCAGCTTGGACGGGACAGGGAATCAGCCCCAGCATTTT	CASSLDGTGNQPQHF
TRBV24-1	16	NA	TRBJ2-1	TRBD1	TGTGCCACCAGTGATTATGGGGCAGGGGGAAACAATGAGCAGTTCTTC	CATSDYGAGGNNEQFF
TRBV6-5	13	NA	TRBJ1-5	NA	TGTGCCAGCAGTTACCGGACAAATCAGCCCCAGCATTTT	CASSYRTNQPQHF
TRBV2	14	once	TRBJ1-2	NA	TGTGCCAGCACTTGGAGGGGTAGTGAGTCTGGCTACACCTTC	CASTWRGSESGYTF
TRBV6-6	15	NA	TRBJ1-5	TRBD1	TGTGCCAGCAGCGTGGACAGGTATAGCAATCAGCCCCAGCATTTT	CASSVDRYSNQPQHF
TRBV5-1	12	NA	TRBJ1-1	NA	TGCGCCAGCAGCCAGGGGAACGCTGAAGCTTTCTTT	CASSQGNAEAFF
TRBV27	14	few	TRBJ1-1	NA	TGTGCCAGCAGTTTAAGGGGGTTTGACACTGAAGCTTTCTTT	CASSLRGFDTEAFF
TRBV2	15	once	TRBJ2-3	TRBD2	TGTGCCAGCAGTAGTAGCGGGGGGCCGTCAGATACGCAGTATTTT	CASSSSGGPSDTQYF
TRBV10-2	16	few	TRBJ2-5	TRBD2	TGCGCCAGCAGTCCTAAGCGGGGGACGTACCAAGAGACCCAGTACTTC	CASSPKRGTYQETQYF
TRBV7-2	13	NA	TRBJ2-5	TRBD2	TGTGCCAGCAGTGGGCGGGGGGAAGAGACCCAGTACTTC	CASSGRGEETQYF
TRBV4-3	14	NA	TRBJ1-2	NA	TGCGCCAGCAGCGGAGAGCACAGGGCGGGCGGCTACACCTTC	CASSGEHRAGGYTF
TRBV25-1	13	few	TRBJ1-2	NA	TGTGCCAGCAGTGCCCGGGGAAACTATGGCTACACCTTC	CASSARGNYGYTF
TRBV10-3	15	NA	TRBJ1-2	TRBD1	TGTGCCATCAAGGCCGGACAGGGGGAGGGATATGGCTACACCTTC	CAIKAGQGEGYGYTF
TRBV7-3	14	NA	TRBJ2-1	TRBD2	TGTGCCAGCAGCCTCCCCCCTTTGGCGGGGGGTCTGTTCTTC	CASSLPPLAGGLFF
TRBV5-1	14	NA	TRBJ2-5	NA	TGCGCCAGCAGCGGATCATTAGGAGGGGAGACCCAGTACTTC	CASSGSLGGETQYF
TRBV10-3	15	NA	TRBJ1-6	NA	TGTGCCATCAGTGTCACCGGGGGAGAGAATTCACCCCTCCACTTT	CAISVTGGENSPLHF
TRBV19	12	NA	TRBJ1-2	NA	TGTGCCAGTAGGGTAGGAGGCTTCAGCTACACCTTC	CASRVGGFSYTF
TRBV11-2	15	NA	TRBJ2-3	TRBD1	TGTGCCAGCAGCTTGGACAGGGGACTCACAGATACGCAGTATTTT	CASSLDRGLTDTQYF
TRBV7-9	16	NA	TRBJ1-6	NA	TGTGCCAGCAGCTCGACTTTAGGTGGGTTCAATTCACCCCTCCACTTT	CASSSTLGGFNSPLHF
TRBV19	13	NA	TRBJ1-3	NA	TGTGCCAGCGCTGAGGGATACGGAAACACCATATATTTT	CASAEGYGNTIYF
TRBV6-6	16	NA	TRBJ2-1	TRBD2	TGTGCCAGCAGTTCGGACTCCGGGACTAGCGGGGGAAGGCAGTTCTTC	CASSSDSGTSGGRQFF
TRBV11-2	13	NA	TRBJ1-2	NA	TGTGCCAGCAGGCCTGGGGTGGGGTATGGCTACACCTTC	CASRPGVGYGYTF
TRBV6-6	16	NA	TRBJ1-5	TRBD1	TGTGCCAGCAGCAAACCGGGACAGGGGGCCGGTCAGCCCCAGCATTTT	CASSKPGQGAGQPQHF
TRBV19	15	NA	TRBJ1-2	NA	TGTGCCAGTAGTATATCTCCGTTTTCTAACTATGGCTACACCTTC	CASSISPFSNYGYTF
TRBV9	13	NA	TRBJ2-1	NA	TGTGCCAGCAGCGTAACGGTCTACAATGAGCAGTTCTTC	CASSVTVYNEQFF
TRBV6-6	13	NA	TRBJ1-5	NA	TGTGCCAGCAACCCAACCGGGGGTCAGCCCCAGCATTTT	CASNPTGGQPQHF
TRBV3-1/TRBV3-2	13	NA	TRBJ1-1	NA	TGTGCCAGCAGCATATCGACAGAAGAGGGGGCTTTCTTT	CASSISTEEGAFF
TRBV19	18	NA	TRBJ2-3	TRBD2	TGTGCCAGTAGTCCCACAAGCGGGGGGGTTCCTAGCACAGATACGCAGTATTTT	CASSPTSGGVPSTDTQYF